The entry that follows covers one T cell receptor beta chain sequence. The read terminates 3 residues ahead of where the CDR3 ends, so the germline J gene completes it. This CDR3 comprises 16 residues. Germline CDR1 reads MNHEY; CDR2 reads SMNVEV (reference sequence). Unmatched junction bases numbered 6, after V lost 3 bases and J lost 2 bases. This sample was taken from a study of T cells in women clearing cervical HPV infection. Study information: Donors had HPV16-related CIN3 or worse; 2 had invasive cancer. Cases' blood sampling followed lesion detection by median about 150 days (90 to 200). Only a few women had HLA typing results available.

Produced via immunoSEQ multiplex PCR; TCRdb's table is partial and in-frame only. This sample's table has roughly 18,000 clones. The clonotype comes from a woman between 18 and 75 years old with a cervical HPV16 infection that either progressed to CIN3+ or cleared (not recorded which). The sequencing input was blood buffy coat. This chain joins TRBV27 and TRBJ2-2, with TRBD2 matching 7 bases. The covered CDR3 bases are TGTGCCAGCAGTTTCCCTAGCGGCTTTAACACCGGGGAG. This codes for CASSFPSGFNTGE. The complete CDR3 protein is CASSFPSGFNTGELFF.